This section outlines one T cell receptor beta chain sequence together with its context. Its target is not known. Clones were read by immunoSEQ multiplex PCR, and TCRdb kept only the in-frame ones, dropping some. The profile shows some 29,000 clones, about three quarters of them singletons. The unexposed donors gave CD4+ T cells in about 2011-2019, prior to COVID-19. After 10 to 11 days of culture, CD4+ T cells were isolated. The data were obtained in a study of CD4 T cells in relation to SARS-CoV-2 and coronaviruses. At the level of the study: After 10 days of antigen culture, PBMC TCR beta CDR3s were sequenced. Findings of the study overall: Crossreactive clones expanded significantly less to SARS-CoV-2 than monoreactive clones.

CDR3 size: 12 residues. Trimming pared 3 bases from V and 7 bases from J, leaving 7 bases between. Germline V CDR1 and CDR2: LNHDA, SQIVND (reference sequence). The specimen sequenced was CD4+ T cells from PBMCs, cultured in vitro. This receptor was obtained from a human donor in good health. The chain recombines TRBV19 with TRBJ2-1, with D possibly matching TRBD1 (6 bases). As DNA, the CDR3 is TGTGCCAGTAGTATCAGGGGTAATGAGCAGTTCTTC. Translation: CASSIRGNEQFF.